This T cell receptor beta chain is from a study of blood T cell repertoires in COVID-19. Whole-study context: From the United States, Italy and Spain came samples of acute and convalescent COVID-19. Sources were T cells, B-cell-depleted T cells, or PBMCs; the material itself was cDNA or gDNA.

Original data processing: Counts of nucleated cells, estimated from reference gene primer amplification, were obtained. Profiling relied on immunoSEQ multiplex PCR, and the TCRdb table lists in-frame clones only, not all of them. V, J and clone size were drawn from that table, and D and trimming were deduced from the DNA. The sample includes tens of thousands of clones, about nine tenths seen only once; the top ten take roughly 25%. CDR3 length: 14 residues. The germline V and J ends were trimmed by 0 bases and 0 bases, with 6 bases remaining between them. Germline V CDR1 and CDR2: SGHRS, YFSETQ. This clonotype was sampled from an elderly woman in a cohort sampled during active or convalescent COVID-19. The V and J genes are TRBV5-1 and TRBJ2-5; D uncertain. Sequenced input: peripheral blood. Written as DNA, the CDR3 is TGCGCCAGCAGCTTGGCTACTCACCAAGAGACCCAGTACTTC. This sequence encodes CASSLATHQETQYF. Full variable domain (outside the CDR3, taken from reference TRBV5-1 and TRBJ2-5): KAGVTQTPRYLIKTRGQQVTLSCSPISGHRSVSWYQQTPGQGLQFLFEYFSETQRNKGNFPGRFSGRQFSNSRSEMNVSTLELGDSALYLCASSLATHQETQYFGPGTRLLVL.